The clone carrying this T cell receptor (beta chain) showed up just once. The study assigned cohorts using participant-reported clinical history. The data derive from a study of blood T cell repertoires in COVID-19. Study summary: The study drew acute and convalescent COVID-19 samples from the United States, Italy and Spain. PBMCs, B-cell-depleted T cells, or T cells provided the cDNA or gDNA that made up the material.

Germline CDR1 is MNHEY and CDR2 is SMNVEV (reference sequence). Trimming stripped 5 bases from V and 4 bases from J, with 29 bases between. CDR3 length: 19 residues. The authors' processing: The assay estimated nucleated cells by amplifying reference gene primers. Generated by immunoSEQ multiplex PCR, the TCRdb table keeps only in-frame clones and is missing some. V, J and clone size reflect that table, while D and trimming were determined from the DNA. The table records under 150,000 clones, roughly 90% of them present only once. The sample comprised PBMCs or T cells enriched from blood (not recorded which). This clonotype was obtained from a woman aged 25 to 39 with acute COVID-19. The chain employs TRBV27 and TRBJ1-1; D is perhaps TRBD1 (6 bases). CDR3 sequence (DNA): TGTGCCAGCAGTCAAAGAAGGGGGAATCATCCGGTCTGGGTCACTGAAGCTTTCTTT. Amino acid sequence: CASSQRRGNHPVWVTEAFF.